This TCR beta chain comes out of a study of technical replicates of blood from a few donors. Germline assignment: CDR1 GTSNPN and CDR2 SVGIG (reference sequence). CDR3 size: 12 residues. Trimming shortened V by 0 bases and J by 6 bases, and 9 bases separated the two germline ends. Profiling relied on immunoSEQ multiplex PCR, and the TCRdb table lists in-frame clones only, not all of them. The table records roughly 80,000 clones, 85% to 95% of them present only once. The chain is built from TRBV30 and TRBJ2-7; D is possibly TRBD2 (5 bases). The specimen sequenced was T cells isolated from PBMCs. The TCR was taken from a human donor in good health. CDR3 nucleotide sequence: TGTGCCTGGAGTGTAGAGGGATTCGAGCAGTACTTC. It encodes CAWSVEGFEQYF.